This T cell receptor beta chain was recorded in a study of T-cell memory formation after mild COVID-19. Whole-study context: Each donor largely had its own TCR clusters.

Of note for this clonotype: Its antigen is as yet unknown.

Overall study findings and caveats: Among CD4+ contracting clones, most were CM and EM, and CD8+ ones EMRA. The appearance of some responding clones in pre-infection memory suggested that cross-reactive memory joined. Whereas later expanders leaned CD4+, clones contracting day 15 to 85 showed a balanced CD4/CD8 makeup.

TCRdb re-called the 5' RACE reads through MiXCR, storing one row per CDR3 protein. The repertoire holds around 390,000 distinct CDR3 sequences, with about 15% as singletons. The CDR3 spans 16 residues. Trimming removed 0 bases at V and 2 bases at J, with 11 bases between. Germline assignment: CDR1 SGHDT and CDR2 YYEEEE. The TCR comes from a man between 18 and 29 years old who had mild COVID-19 (a few samples of this study predate the infection). Cell type and time point are not known. V usage is TRBV5-6 and J usage is TRBJ2-2; no firm D call. The sequencing sample was made of PBMCs or a T cell subset sorted from them (not recorded which). The CDR3 bases are TGTGCCAGCAGCTTGGCCCGAGACCTAAACACCGGGGAGCTGTTTTTT. Translation gives CASSLARDLNTGELFF.